A selection of T cell receptor beta chains follows, all from one sample in a study of blood T cell repertoires in COVID-19. Here immunoSEQ multiplex PCR was the method, and the copy in TCRdb shows in-frame clones only, minus some. The sample contains about 73,000 clones, roughly four fifths of which appear only once. The material sequenced was peripheral blood. These receptors were collected from a woman aged 55-69 years with acute or convalescent COVID-19. Each CDR3 is given with its conserved first and last residue.

TRBJ1-5 TRBV28 CASSEDAPGGSNQPQHF
TRBJ2-7 TRBV6-5 CASRARQGGFYEQYF
TRBJ2-2 TRBV30 CAWDMGQGFWGELFF
TRBJ2-7 TRBV28 CASSRTGLSYEQYF
TRBJ1-2 TRBV30 CAWRAGVGGYTF
TRBJ2-1 TRBV7-8 CASERQGTGEQFF
TRBJ1-5 TRBV30 CAWGTDRVGQPQHF
TRBJ1-2 TRBV5-4 CAAGQNYGYTF
TRBJ2-1 TRBV19 CASNTGGGRKGQFF
TRBJ1-2 TRBV6-1 CASSPSEGYTF
TRBJ2-1 TRBV29-1 CSVEDRAGGRYNEQFF
TRBJ1-1 TRBV11-2 CASSSQGSKTEAFF
TRBJ1-1 TRBV2 CASSGGQGNGGTEAFF
TRBJ1-3 TRBV7-8 CASSFNTGGSGNTIYF
TRBJ1-2 TRBV7-2 CASSFPGRGYTF
TRBJ1-1 TRBV20-1 CSASQDRNTEAFF
TRBJ2-2 TRBV13 CASSGPGLVNTGELFF
TRBJ1-5 TRBV12-3/TRBV12-4 CASSRGTQPQHF
TRBJ2-5 TRBV2 CASTDGRQTQYF
TRBJ1-2 TRBV7-2 CASSLRQRSGYTF
TRBJ2-7 TRBV5-5 CASSLWTGKAYEQYF
TRBJ1-2 TRBV5-1 CASSEGGTGGTNGYTF
TRBJ1-2 TRBV5-1 CASSFSVVTNYGYTF
TRBJ2-1 TRBV5-5 CASSLVLGSEQFF
TRBJ1-4 TRBV5-1 CASSKDSATNEKLFF
TRBJ1-3 TRBV19 CASTTRPHNEGQSSGNTIYF
TRBJ1-3 TRBV30 CAWSVTRGSQMRTIYF
TRBJ2-7 TRBV5-1 CASSLGGDPYEQYF
TRBJ1-1 TRBV5-1 CASSSHVNTEAFF
TRBJ1-4 TRBV27 CASSPLREGNEKLFF
TRBJ1-1 TRBV9 CASSVEGDTEAFF
TRBJ1-6 TRBV4-1 CASSQTGTGNSPLHF
TRBJ2-2 TRBV3-1/TRBV3-2 CASSRKPGGGNTGELFF
TRBJ1-3 TRBV5-4 CASSDGTALLPGNTIYF
TRBJ1-1 TRBV19 CASSRIGVAEAFF
TRBJ2-1 TRBV6-5 CASRISGGAGDEQFF
TRBJ2-2 TRBV15 CATSLEGAGELFF
TRBJ1-6 TRBV3-1/TRBV3-2 CASRGIASSYNSPLHF
TRBJ1-1 TRBV7-8 CASSLARGFTEAFF
TRBJ2-7 TRBV10-2 CASSGGSLGEQYF
TRBJ1-6 TRBV6-5 CASSYHRGQVISPLHF
TRBJ2-7 TRBV4-1 CASSLAPDLGGEQYF
TRBJ2-1 TRBV19 CASSAGLATYNEQFF
TRBJ1-2 TRBV5-4 CASSLVRGRGNYGYTF
TRBJ1-6 TRBV4-2 CASSQDHRQGANSPLHF
TRBJ1-5 TRBV6-5 CASSRTGGAGQPQHF
TRBJ2-3 TRBV5-6 CASSKRTPPWTQYF
TRBJ2-2 TRBV7-6 CASSLGLTSGGNTGELFF
TRBJ2-1 TRBV24-1 CATRGQLDEQFF
TRBJ2-7 TRBV12-5 CASGLVLLEQYF
TRBJ1-5 TRBV3-1/TRBV3-2 CASSQDWGGNQPQHF
TRBJ1-2 TRBV7-2 CASSDRRINYGYTF
TRBJ2-6 TRBV7-9 CASSLEVGLLSGANVLTF
TRBJ2-5 TRBV9 CASSVGGGETQYF
TRBJ2-1 TRBV5-6 CASRGLAGTSSYNEQFF
TRBJ2-1 TRBV25-1 CASSEHRGEGNEQFF
TRBJ2-3 TRBV5-4 CASSRTSGATDTQYF
TRBJ1-6 TRBV5-1 CASSLFQGTNSPLHF
TRBJ1-2 TRBV20-1 CSAVAYGYTF
TRBJ2-5 TRBV9 CASSVGDRGPSGETQYF